These T cell receptor beta chains were read from a single sample in a study of chemoradiotherapy in HPV16-positive cancers. Produced via immunoSEQ multiplex PCR; TCRdb's table is partial and in-frame only. The sample carries about 2,200 clones, under 80% recorded once. Sample: tumor tissue, taken from a patient who underwent chemoradiotherapy. Receptors were obtained from a human donor with HPV-associated anogenital cancer. Each CDR3 is given with its conserved first and last residue. The D gene is left open where the match is weak. For some rows the clone size is stated as once, few or many, or as a class when expanded; others skip it.

clone_size,v_call,d_call,j_call,cdr3_aa,cdr3_nt
large,TRBV21-1,NA,TRBJ2-6,CASSKDQSGGAGANVLTF,TGTGCCAGCAGCAAAGATCAGTCGGGGGGAGCTGGGGCCAACGTCCTGACTTTC
once,TRBV9,TRBD1,TRBJ2-1,CASSVKKGTGLNEQFF,TGTGCCAGCAGCGTAAAAAAGGGGACAGGGCTCAATGAGCAGTTCTTC
few,TRBV10-3,NA,TRBJ1-6,CAISENPGSSYNSPLHF,TGTGCCATCAGTGAGAATCCAGGGAGCTCCTATAATTCACCCCTCCACTTT
NA,TRBV5-1,NA,TRBJ2-1,CASSARTSYNEQFF,TGCGCCAGCAGCGCGCGGACCTCCTACAATGAGCAGTTCTTC
NA,TRBV5-8,TRBD1,TRBJ2-3,CASSFGQGATDTQYF,TGTGCCAGCAGCTTTGGACAGGGGGCGACAGATACGCAGTATTTT
NA,TRBV7-8,NA,TRBJ1-1,CASSLVGANTEAFF,TGTGCCAGCAGCTTAGTCGGGGCTAACACTGAAGCTTTCTTT
NA,TRBV6-6,TRBD2,TRBJ2-7,CASSYEPPSGGGEQYF,TGTGCCAGCAGTTACGAGCCACCTTCGGGGGGAGGGGAGCAGTACTTC
NA,TRBV7-9,NA,TRBJ1-1,CASSFQSGGTEAFF,TGTGCCAGCAGCTTCCAAAGCGGGGGCACTGAAGCTTTCTTT
NA,TRBV11-2,NA,TRBJ2-5,CASSLWAGQETQYF,TGTGCCAGCAGCTTATGGGCGGGACAAGAGACCCAGTACTTC
NA,TRBV2,NA,TRBJ1-4,CASSNLGRSEEKLFF,TGTGCCAGCAGTAACCTGGGCCGCTCGGAGGAAAAACTGTTTTTT
NA,TRBV19,NA,TRBJ1-2,CASSSGLTVTF,TGTGCCAGTAGTAGCGGGTTGACTGTGACCTTC
NA,TRBV4-1,TRBD1,TRBJ1-1,CASSGRDRGNTEAFF,TGCGCCAGCAGCGGCCGGGACAGGGGGAACACTGAAGCTTTCTTT
NA,TRBV10-3,TRBD1,TRBJ1-1,CATWDRPNTEAFF,TGTGCCACCTGGGACAGGCCCAACACTGAAGCTTTCTTT
NA,TRBV5-1,NA,TRBJ2-2,CASSLGVSGTGELFF,TGCGCCAGCAGCTTGGGGGTTAGCGGCACCGGGGAGCTGTTTTTT
NA,TRBV7-2,TRBD1,TRBJ1-5,CASSPTTGPNQPQHF,TGTGCCAGCAGCCCCACGACAGGGCCCAATCAGCCCCAGCATTTT
NA,TRBV28,NA,TRBJ1-5,CASRRAGFGNQPQHF,TGTGCCAGCAGGCGGGCAGGGTTCGGCAATCAGCCCCAGCATTTT
NA,TRBV7-2,TRBD2,TRBJ2-1,CASSLTSGPYNEQFF,TGTGCCAGCAGTCTGACTAGCGGACCTTACAATGAGCAGTTCTTC
NA,TRBV11-1,NA,TRBJ1-2,CASSLEVNYGYTF,TGTGCCAGCAGCTTAGAGGTTAACTATGGCTACACCTTC
NA,TRBV7-8,NA,TRBJ1-6,CASSSGNIQSPLHF,TGTGCCAGCAGCTCCGGGAACATCCAATCACCCCTCCACTTT
once,TRBV11-2,NA,TRBJ2-3,CASSRGAGPTDTQYF,TGTGCCAGCAGCAGAGGAGCGGGTCCTACAGATACGCAGTATTTT
NA,TRBV25-1,TRBD1,TRBJ2-1,CASSRTGGYNEQFF,TGTGCCAGCAGTCGGACAGGGGGTTACAATGAGCAGTTCTTC
NA,TRBV6-6,TRBD2,TRBJ2-1,CASSYGAGVNNEQFF,TGTGCCAGCAGTTACGGAGCGGGGGTAAACAATGAGCAGTTCTTC
few,TRBV4-3,NA,TRBJ1-2,CASSQETPGYYGYTF,TGCGCCAGCAGCCAAGAGACCCCAGGGTACTATGGCTACACCTTC
NA,TRBV7-2,TRBD1,TRBJ1-5,CASSPRDSKNSNQPQHF,TGTGCCAGCAGCCCCCGGGACAGTAAAAATAGCAATCAGCCCCAGCATTTT
NA,TRBV11-3,NA,TRBJ2-3,CASSPRESTDTQYF,TGTGCCAGCAGCCCCAGGGAAAGCACAGATACGCAGTATTTT
once,TRBV30,NA,TRBJ1-1,CAWSGVAERAFF,TGTGCCTGGAGTGGGGTGGCAGAGCGGGCTTTCTTT
NA,TRBV6-5,TRBD2,TRBJ2-7,CASSYSWGGWEQYF,TGTGCCAGCAGTTACTCTTGGGGGGGATGGGAGCAGTACTTC
NA,TRBV6-5,TRBD1,TRBJ2-1,CASSPGQGAYNEQFF,TGTGCCAGCAGTCCCGGACAGGGGGCCTACAATGAGCAGTTCTTC
NA,TRBV29-1,NA,TRBJ1-1,CSVLTPRAEAFF,TGCAGCGTCCTCACCCCCCGGGCTGAAGCTTTCTTT
medium-sized,TRBV30,NA,TRBJ1-1,CAWIGRMNTEAFF,TGTGCCTGGATAGGCCGGATGAACACTGAAGCTTTCTTT
few,TRBV6-5,TRBD2,TRBJ2-1,CASSYSAGVSYNEQFF,TGTGCCAGCAGTTATTCAGCGGGAGTCAGCTACAATGAGCAGTTCTTC
NA,TRBV9,NA,TRBJ1-3,CASSVGTSGHGNTIYF,TGTGCCAGCAGCGTAGGGACGTCCGGACATGGAAACACCATATATTTT
NA,TRBV18,TRBD2,TRBJ2-5,CASSPLAGEQETQYF,TGTGCCAGCTCACCTCTAGCGGGAGAACAAGAGACCCAGTACTTC
NA,TRBV4-2,NA,TRBJ2-2,CASSPFDVGTGELFF,TGTGCCAGCAGCCCGTTCGACGTTGGCACCGGGGAGCTGTTTTTT
few,TRBV13,TRBD2,TRBJ2-1,CASSLGPSGANNEQFF,TGTGCCAGCAGCTTAGGGCCTAGCGGAGCCAACAATGAGCAGTTCTTC
NA,TRBV6-1,NA,TRBJ1-2,CASSELAGPGGYTF,TGTGCCAGCAGTGAATTGGCAGGGCCGGGTGGCTACACCTTC
few,TRBV6-5,NA,TRBJ1-1,CASSYSTVNTEAFF,TGTGCCAGCAGTTACTCGACAGTTAACACTGAAGCTTTCTTT
NA,TRBV11-2,TRBD2,TRBJ2-3,CASSTTSGPSDTQYF,TGTGCCAGCAGCACTACTAGCGGGCCCTCAGATACGCAGTATTTT
NA,TRBV14,TRBD2,TRBJ2-1,CASSQLRLAGYNEQFF,TGTGCCAGCAGCCAACTTAGACTAGCGGGATACAATGAGCAGTTCTTC
NA,TRBV9,TRBD2,TRBJ2-3,CASSVEAGGGTDTQYF,TGTGCCAGCAGCGTTGAAGCGGGGGGCGGGACAGATACGCAGTATTTT
NA,TRBV5-1,NA,TRBJ2-7,CASSLDKAYEQYF,TGCGCCAGCAGCCTGGACAAGGCCTACGAGCAGTACTTC
NA,TRBV4-1,NA,TRBJ1-1,CASSQDKWQGKTEAFF,TGCGCCAGCAGCCAAGATAAGTGGCAGGGGAAGACTGAAGCTTTCTTT
NA,TRBV10-3,TRBD1,TRBJ2-1,CAISESDRGYNEQFF,TGTGCCATCAGTGAGTCGGACAGGGGCTACAATGAGCAGTTCTTC
NA,TRBV6-8,NA,TRBJ1-1,CASSYSTSANTEAFF,TGTGCCAGCAGTTACTCGACCTCAGCGAACACTGAAGCTTTCTTT
NA,TRBV5-6,NA,TRBJ2-2,CASSPGEAVGLFF,TGTGCCAGCAGCCCGGGAGAAGCGGTTGGGCTGTTTTTT
large,TRBV19,TRBD1,TRBJ1-1,CASSPYRGTMNTEAFF,TGTGCCAGTAGTCCATACAGGGGGACGATGAACACTGAAGCTTTCTTT
NA,TRBV7-2,TRBD2,TRBJ2-5,CASSSRGLAGGARETQYF,TGTGCCAGCAGCTCCCGGGGACTAGCGGGGGGGGCCCGAGAGACCCAGTACTTC
NA,TRBV7-9,NA,TRBJ2-5,CASSSTSEGTQETQYF,TGTGCCAGCAGCTCGACTTCGGAGGGGACCCAAGAGACCCAGTACTTC
NA,TRBV4-3,NA,TRBJ1-2,CASSQDLEYGYTF,TGCGCCAGCAGCCAAGATCTAGAGTATGGCTACACCTTC
NA,TRBV7-6,NA,TRBJ2-2,CASSPLGAGELFF,TGTGCCAGCAGCCCTCTCGGGGCCGGGGAGCTGTTTTTT
NA,TRBV10-3,TRBD1,TRBJ1-2,CAISESPGQGPNYGYTF,TGTGCCATCAGTGAGTCCCCGGGACAGGGCCCCAACTATGGCTACACCTTC
NA,TRBV5-4,NA,TRBJ1-3,CASSTIGLSGNTIYF,TGTGCCAGCAGTACCATCGGACTCTCTGGAAACACCATATATTTT
once,TRBV5-6,NA,TRBJ1-2,CASSLGGRNYGYTF,TGTGCCAGCAGCTTGGGGGGGCGAAACTATGGCTACACCTTC
NA,TRBV10-2,TRBD1,TRBJ1-6,CASSGWTGRFGNSPLHF,TGCGCCAGCAGTGGGTGGACAGGGAGATTCGGGAATTCACCCCTCCACTTT
NA,TRBV4-3,NA,TRBJ1-2,CASSQVLGGRGYTF,TGCGCCAGCAGCCAAGTTTTAGGGGGTAGAGGCTACACCTTC
few,TRBV7-2,TRBD2,TRBJ2-3,CASSWGGLAADTQYF,TGTGCCAGCAGCTGGGGGGGACTAGCGGCAGATACGCAGTATTTT
NA,TRBV2,NA,TRBJ1-5,CASSGDRNSNQPQHF,TGTGCCAGCAGCGGGGACCGAAATAGCAATCAGCCCCAGCATTTT
NA,TRBV7-2,NA,TRBJ2-7,CASSYTGLEQYF,TGTGCCAGCAGCTATACAGGGTTAGAACAGTACTTC
NA,TRBV9,NA,TRBJ1-1,CASSEPPFNGLEGSTEAFF,TGTGCCAGCAGCGAACCCCCTTTTAACGGGCTTGAGGGGAGCACTGAAGCTTTCTTT
NA,TRBV7-2,TRBD2,TRBJ2-1,CASSATSGPYNEQFF,TGTGCCAGCAGCGCTACTAGCGGGCCCTACAATGAGCAGTTCTTC